This T cell receptor (beta chain) was recovered during a study of molecular identifiers for immune sequencing clone quantification. Input for naive CD8 libraries was roughly 19,000 to 1,000,000 sorted cells; the RNA fraction used was 10%, 30% or 50%. Naive CD8 T cells were picked out by sorting for CD8+CD4-CCR7+CD45RA+. CDR1 and CDR2 (germline): SGDLS, YYNGEE. Trimming cost V 3 bases and J 1 base, with 3 bases left between them. CDR3 length: 12 amino acids. MiXCR, applied by TCRdb to the PCR reads, yields one record per CDR3 protein. Of 300,000 to 350,000 distinct CDR3 sequences in the sample, around 21% were seen once. There are many counts of this clonotype.

This clonotype was sampled from a human donor in good health. Some libraries in this study had Jurkat cell RNA spiked in. Input material: naive CD8+ T cells from blood, with Jurkat cell RNA spiked in. Subset of the sample: FACS-sorted CD8+CD4-CCR7+CD45RA+ naive T cells. The chain recombines TRBV9 with TRBJ2-3; D gene uncertain. CDR3 coding DNA: TGTGCCAGCAGCGGAGGCACAGATACGCAGTATTTT. Its protein product is CASSGGTDTQYF.